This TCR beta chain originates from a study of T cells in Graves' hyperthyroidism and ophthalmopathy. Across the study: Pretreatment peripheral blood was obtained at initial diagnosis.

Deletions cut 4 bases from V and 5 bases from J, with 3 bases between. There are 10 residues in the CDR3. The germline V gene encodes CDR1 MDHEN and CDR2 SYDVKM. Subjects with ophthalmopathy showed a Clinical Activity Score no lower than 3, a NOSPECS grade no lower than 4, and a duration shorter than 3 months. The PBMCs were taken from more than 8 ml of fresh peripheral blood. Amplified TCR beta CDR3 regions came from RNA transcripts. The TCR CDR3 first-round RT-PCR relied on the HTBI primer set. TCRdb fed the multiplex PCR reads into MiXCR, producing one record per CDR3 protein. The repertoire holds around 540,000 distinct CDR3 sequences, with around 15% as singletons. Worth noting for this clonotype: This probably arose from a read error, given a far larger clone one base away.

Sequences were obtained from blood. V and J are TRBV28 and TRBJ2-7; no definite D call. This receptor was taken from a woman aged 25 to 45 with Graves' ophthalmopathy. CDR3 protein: CASSSNEQYF. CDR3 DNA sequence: TGTGCCAGCAGTTCGAACGAGCAGTACTTC.